This is a list of T cell receptor beta chains from one sample in a study of human T cells and chemical hapten exposure. TCRdb independently ran MiXCR on the RACE reads; one entry per CDR3 protein. The sample holds 180,000 or so distinct CDR3 sequences, around 20% seen once. Sequences were derived from whole blood, sampled in connection with sensitization to the hapten diphenylcyclopropenone (DPC). These receptors came from a woman between 45 and 65 years old with alopecia areata. Some clones in this sample may be carry-over from other donors' samples. Each CDR3 is given with its conserved first and last residue. D genes are given only for firm matches. The size entry is marked missing in some rows and otherwise reads once, few, many or a size class.

size,D,V,J,DNA,CDR3
.,TRBD2,TRBV5-1,TRBJ2-3,TGCGCCAGCAGCTTGATGACTAGCAACCCCACAGATACGCAGTATTTT,CASSLMTSNPTDTQYF
.,TRBD1,TRBV18,TRBJ1-2,TGTGCCAGCTCACCACTAGACAGGGCGGATGGCTACACCTTC,CASSPLDRADGYTF
.,TRBD1,TRBV10-3,TRBJ2-7,TGTGCCATCAGCTACGTAGGGACAGCCTCTAGCGAGCAGTACTTC,CAISYVGTASSEQYF
many,TRBD1,TRBV18,TRBJ1-1,TGTGCCAGCTCACCAGAGACAGGGGAGGCTTTCTTT,CASSPETGEAFF
.,.,TRBV7-9,TRBJ2-5,TGTGCCAGCAGCTCTCCTTGGAACAGCCGTCTGGTGGAGACCCAGTACTTC,CASSSPWNSRLVETQYF
.,.,TRBV10-3,TRBJ2-7,TGTGCCATCAGCCCAGGGGGGGGCTCCTACGAGCAGTACTTC,CAISPGGGSYEQYF
.,.,TRBV15,TRBJ1-1,TGTGCCACCAGCAGACCCCTAGAAAAAGGAGGCACTGAAGCTTTCTTT,CATSRPLEKGGTEAFF
.,.,TRBV2,TRBJ2-2,TGTGCCAGCAGTGAATTGTTGGACACCGGGGAGCTGTTTTTT,CASSELLDTGELFF
few,.,TRBV6-5,TRBJ2-7,TGTGCCAGCAGGTCGACCCGACGGGGAGAGTCCTACGAGCAGTACTTC,CASRSTRRGESYEQYF
.,TRBD1,TRBV2,TRBJ1-6,TGTGCCAGCAGTACAACGACAGGGGGCTTTTCACCCCTCCACTTT,CASSTTTGGFSPLHF
few,.,TRBV5-1,TRBJ2-4,TGCGCCAGCAGCCCGCCCCTGGACATAAACATTCAGTACTTC,CASSPPLDINIQYF
many,.,TRBV2,TRBJ1-1,TGTGCCAGCATCCAGTCCGCAGGAGGGAGGAACACTGAAGCTTTCTTT,CASIQSAGGRNTEAFF
few,.,TRBV7-2,TRBJ2-3,TGTGCCAGCAGCATAGCCGGCACAGATACGCAGTATTTT,CASSIAGTDTQYF
many,.,TRBV14,TRBJ2-1,TGTGCCAGCAGCCAAGGCCGGAGGAATGAGCAGTTCTTC,CASSQGRRNEQFF
.,.,TRBV7-3,TRBJ1-1,TGTGCCAGCACTGGGGGACACCCCGAGGACACTGAAGCTTTCTTT,CASTGGHPEDTEAFF
.,.,TRBV3-1,TRBJ2-7,TGTGCCAGCAGCCAGGCCGACTACGAGCAGTACTTC,CASSQADYEQYF
.,.,TRBV27,TRBJ1-2,TGTGCCAGCAGTGGGGGGCGCGATGGCTACACCTTC,CASSGGRDGYTF
once,.,TRBV13,TRBJ2-7,TGTGCCAGCAGCTTAAGGGGACGGAACTACGAGCAGTACTTC,CASSLRGRNYEQYF
.,.,TRBV2,TRBJ2-7,TGTGCCAGCAGTAGGACAGCCCTAGCGGTTCTCTACGAGCAGTACTTC,CASSRTALAVLYEQYF
few,.,TRBV24-1,TRBJ2-5,TGTGCCACCAGTGATCGGCAGGGCCCCAAGACGGAGACCCAGTACTTC,CATSDRQGPKTETQYF
few,TRBD1,TRBV28,TRBJ2-7,TGTGCCAGCAGCTTTCCTTTCGGACAGGTGATCTCCTACGAGCAGTACTTC,CASSFPFGQVISYEQYF
.,.,TRBV7-8,TRBJ2-3,TGTGCCAGCAGCTTGGGAGTGCTTACGCAGTATTTT,CASSLGVLTQYF
.,TRBD2,TRBV11-3,TRBJ2-5,TGTGCCAGCAGAAGACTAGCGGGGGTAGAGACCCAGTACTTC,CASRRLAGVETQYF
.,.,TRBV7-2,TRBJ2-2,TGTGCCAGCAGCCCGGCCGGGGGGAACACCGGGGAGCTGTTTTTT,CASSPAGGNTGELFF
many,.,TRBV20-1,TRBJ2-3,TGCAGTGCTAGAGTAGGGCGACTAGTGAGGGTAGGCACAGATACGCAGTATTTT,CSARVGRLVRVGTDTQYF
.,TRBD1,TRBV27,TRBJ2-1,TGTGCCAGCAGTTTATGGGGACAGGGGGGCACCAATGAGCAGTTCTTC,CASSLWGQGGTNEQFF
.,.,TRBV30,TRBJ2-2,TGTGCCTGGAGCGTTACCCCTTACACCGGGGAGCTGTTTTTT,CAWSVTPYTGELFF
.,TRBD2,TRBV30,TRBJ2-3,TGTGCCTGGAGTGGGGCTAGCGGGATGGGTACAGATACGCAGTATTTT,CAWSGASGMGTDTQYF
.,TRBD2,TRBV27,TRBJ2-7,TGTGCCAGCAGAAATAGCGGGATAGGTTCCTACGAGCAGTACTTC,CASRNSGIGSYEQYF
few,TRBD2,TRBV20-1,TRBJ2-7,TGCAGTGCTAGAGCCCAGACTAGCTCATCATCCGACGAGCAGTACTTC,CSARAQTSSSSDEQYF
.,.,TRBV29-1,TRBJ1-1,TGCAGCGTTGGGGGGCCTGAAGCTTTCTTT,CSVGGPEAFF
.,TRBD2,TRBV12-3/TRBV12-4,TRBJ2-7,TGTGCCAGCAGCAATCAGCGGGAGGGCCTCTCCTACGAGCAGTACTTC,CASSNQREGLSYEQYF
.,.,TRBV29-1,TRBJ1-2,TGCAGCGTTGAAGCGGGAGACGCAGGGATTAACTATGGCTACACCTTC,CSVEAGDAGINYGYTF
.,TRBD2,TRBV10-3,TRBJ2-7,TGTGCCACCGCAGGGACTAGCGGGAGGGCCTACGAGCAGTACTTC,CATAGTSGRAYEQYF
.,.,TRBV2,TRBJ2-2,TGTGCCAGCAGTCCCCGGACGGTAGTAACCGGGGAGCTGTTTTTT,CASSPRTVVTGELFF
once,TRBD1,TRBV29-1,TRBJ1-1,TGCAGCGCTGAGGCAGGGGGCACTGAAGCTTTCTTT,CSAEAGGTEAFF
.,.,TRBV5-6,TRBJ2-1,TGTGCCAGCAGCGCCCTTAACCATGAGCAGTTCTTC,CASSALNHEQFF
.,TRBD1,TRBV6-2/TRBV6-3,TRBJ2-2,TGTGCCAGCACCATTTTGGGGACAGGCAACACCGGGGAGCTGTTTTTT,CASTILGTGNTGELFF
few,.,TRBV5-6,TRBJ1-4,TGTGCCAGCAGCTTGGAACGAAATGAAAAACTGTTTTTT,CASSLERNEKLFF
.,TRBD2,TRBV20-1,TRBJ2-7,TGCAGTCTAGCGGGAGTCTCCTACGAGCAGTACTTC,CSLAGVSYEQYF
.,.,TRBV25-1,TRBJ1-2,TGTGCCAGCAGTGAACAAAGGGGGAATGGCTACACCTTC,CASSEQRGNGYTF
.,TRBD1,TRBV7-7,TRBJ2-5,TGTGCCAGCAGCAATGGACAGGCGGAGACCCAGTACTTC,CASSNGQAETQYF
.,.,TRBV2,TRBJ1-2,TGTGCCAGCACCCGATCCCCCTATGGCTACACCTTC,CASTRSPYGYTF
.,.,TRBV6-2/TRBV6-3,TRBJ1-1,TGTGCCAGCAGTTACTATGGGCGAGGAACTGAAGCTTTCTTT,CASSYYGRGTEAFF
few,TRBD2,TRBV2,TRBJ2-3,TGTGCCAGCCCTAGCGGGAGCGCTACAGATACGCAGTATTTT,CASPSGSATDTQYF
.,.,TRBV21-1,TRBJ1-5,TGTGCCAGCAGCAAAGAATCGGCAGGGGCGCATCAGCCCCAGCATTTT,CASSKESAGAHQPQHF
few,.,TRBV7-9,TRBJ2-7,TGTGCCAGCAGCCCCCTGAGGCGATTATCCTACGAGCAGTACTTC,CASSPLRRLSYEQYF
.,TRBD2,TRBV5-1,TRBJ2-2,TGCGCCAGCAGCCTCGTGACTAGCGGGAGTTTGTCCGGGGAGCTGTTTTTT,CASSLVTSGSLSGELFF
.,TRBD1,TRBV12-3/TRBV12-4,TRBJ1-5,TGTGCCAGCAGTTTAGCGGACAGGAAAGGTAATCAGCCCCAGCATTTT,CASSLADRKGNQPQHF
many,TRBD1,TRBV29-1,TRBJ1-4,TGCAGCGTGGGACAGGGAAATGAAAAACTGTTTTTT,CSVGQGNEKLFF
.,TRBD1,TRBV24-1,TRBJ2-1,TGTGCCACCAGTAGCGGGGACAGGGGTTCCTACAATGAGCAGTTCTTC,CATSSGDRGSYNEQFF
.,TRBD1,TRBV7-9,TRBJ2-5,TGTGCCAGCAGCGGAAGACAGGGGGACCAAGAGACCCAGTACTTC,CASSGRQGDQETQYF
.,.,TRBV19,TRBJ2-3,TGTGCCAGTAGTACGTATTCTCGGGGTGATACGCAGTATTTT,CASSTYSRGDTQYF
.,.,TRBV7-9,TRBJ2-1,TGTGCCAGCAGCCCCAATTCTGAGCAGTTCTTC,CASSPNSEQFF
.,.,TRBV20-1,TRBJ1-2,TGCAGTGCTAGTGGCCAGCGGAGGGATGGCTACACCTTC,CSASGQRRDGYTF
.,.,TRBV10-1,TRBJ2-2,TGCGCCAGCAGAGAGTCGAGGGGGTTGGACACCGGGGAGCTGTTTTTT,CASRESRGLDTGELFF
once,.,TRBV27,TRBJ2-1,TGTGCCAGCAGTTGGTCCGGGAGCAAATTTTACAATGAGCAGTTCTTC,CASSWSGSKFYNEQFF
.,.,TRBV29-1,TRBJ1-3,TGCAGCGCTCCAGCTCTCTATGGAAACACCATATATTTT,CSAPALYGNTIYF
few,.,TRBV11-2,TRBJ2-7,TGTGCCAGCAGCTTAACGGTTGGACTTCTCTACGAGCAGTACTTC,CASSLTVGLLYEQYF